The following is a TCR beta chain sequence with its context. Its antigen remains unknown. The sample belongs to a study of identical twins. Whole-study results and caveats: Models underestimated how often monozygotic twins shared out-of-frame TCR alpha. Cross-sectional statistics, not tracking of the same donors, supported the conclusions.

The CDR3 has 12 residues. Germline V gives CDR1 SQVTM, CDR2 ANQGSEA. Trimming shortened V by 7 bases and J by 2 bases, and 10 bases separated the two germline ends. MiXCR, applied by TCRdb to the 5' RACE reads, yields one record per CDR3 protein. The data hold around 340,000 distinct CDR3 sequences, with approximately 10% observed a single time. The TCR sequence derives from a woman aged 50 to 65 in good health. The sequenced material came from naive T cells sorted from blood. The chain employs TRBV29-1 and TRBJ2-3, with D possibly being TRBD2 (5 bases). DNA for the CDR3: TGCAGCGCCCAACGGGACACAGATACGCAGTATTTT. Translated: CSAQRDTDTQYF.